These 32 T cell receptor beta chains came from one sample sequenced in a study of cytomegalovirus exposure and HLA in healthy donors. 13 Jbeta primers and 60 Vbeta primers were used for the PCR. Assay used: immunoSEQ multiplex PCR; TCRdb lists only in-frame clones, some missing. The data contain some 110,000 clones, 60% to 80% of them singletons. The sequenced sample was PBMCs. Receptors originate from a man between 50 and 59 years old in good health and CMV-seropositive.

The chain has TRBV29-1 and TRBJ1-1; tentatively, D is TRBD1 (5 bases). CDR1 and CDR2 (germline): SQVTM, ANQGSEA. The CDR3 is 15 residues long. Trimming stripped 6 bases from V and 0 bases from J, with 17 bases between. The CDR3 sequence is CSVRAYGGMNTEAFF. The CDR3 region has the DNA TGCAGCGTGAGAGCTTACGGGGGGATGAACACTGAAGCTTTCTTT.

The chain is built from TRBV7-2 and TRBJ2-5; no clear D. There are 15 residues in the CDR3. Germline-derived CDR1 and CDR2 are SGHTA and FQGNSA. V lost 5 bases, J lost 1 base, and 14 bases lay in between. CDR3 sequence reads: CASSPTRTTQETQYF. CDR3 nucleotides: TGTGCCAGCAGCCCCACTCGAACCACCCAAGAGACCCAGTACTTC.

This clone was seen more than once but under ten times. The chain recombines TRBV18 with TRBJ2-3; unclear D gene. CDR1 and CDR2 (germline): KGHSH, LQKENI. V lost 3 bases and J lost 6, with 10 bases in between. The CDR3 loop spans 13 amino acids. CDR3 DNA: TGTGCCAGCTCACCGGGCACCGTGGATACGCAGTATTTT. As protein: CASSPGTVDTQYF.

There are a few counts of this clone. As DNA, the CDR3 is TGTGCCAGCAGCAAAGCGGGGGGGAGGAACGAGCAGTACTTC. This encodes CASSKAGGRNEQYF. The V gene is TRBV21-1, the J gene TRBJ2-7; the table calls TRBD2, which could not be checked here. TRBV21-1 is assigned pseudogene status. The CDR3 runs to 14 residues.

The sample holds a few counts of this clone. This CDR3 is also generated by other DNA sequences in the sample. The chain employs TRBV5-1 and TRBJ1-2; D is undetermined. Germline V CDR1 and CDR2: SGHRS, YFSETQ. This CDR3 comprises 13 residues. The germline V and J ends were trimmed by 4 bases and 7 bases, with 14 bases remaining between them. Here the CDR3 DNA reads TGCGCCAGCAGCCCCGGGCAAGGAGGTGGCTACACCTTC. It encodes CASSPGQGGGYTF.

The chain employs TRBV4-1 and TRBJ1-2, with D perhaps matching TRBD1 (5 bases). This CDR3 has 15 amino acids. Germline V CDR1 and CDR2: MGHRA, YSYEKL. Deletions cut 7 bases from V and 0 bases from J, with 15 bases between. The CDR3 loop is CASISKPGANYGYTF. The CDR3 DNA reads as TGCGCCAGCATCTCAAAGCCGGGGGCTAACTATGGCTACACCTTC.

CDR3 sequence: CASRRDSQRGETQYF. The CDR3 DNA sequence: TGTGCCAGCAGGAGGGACAGCCAACGAGGGGAGACCCAGTACTTC. V gene TRBV6-4 combines with J gene TRBJ2-5, with 7 nucleotides matching TRBD1. V lost 6 bases to trimming and J lost 5 bases; unmatched junction nucleotides: 12. The CDR3 is made up of 15 amino acids. Germline V gene data show CDR1 as MRHNA and CDR2 as SNTAGT.

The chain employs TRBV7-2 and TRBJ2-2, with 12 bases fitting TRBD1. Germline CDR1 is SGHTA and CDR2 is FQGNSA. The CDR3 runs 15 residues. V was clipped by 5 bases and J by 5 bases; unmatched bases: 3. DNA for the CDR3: TGTGCCAGCAGCGTGGGACAGGGGGCGACCGGGGAGCTGTTTTTT. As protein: CASSVGQGATGELFF.

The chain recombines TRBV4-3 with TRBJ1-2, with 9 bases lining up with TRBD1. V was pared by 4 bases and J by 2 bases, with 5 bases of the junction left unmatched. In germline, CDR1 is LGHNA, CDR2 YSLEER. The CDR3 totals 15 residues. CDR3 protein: CASSRRDRENYGYTF. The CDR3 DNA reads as TGCGCCAGCAGCCGGAGGGACAGGGAAAACTATGGCTACACCTTC.

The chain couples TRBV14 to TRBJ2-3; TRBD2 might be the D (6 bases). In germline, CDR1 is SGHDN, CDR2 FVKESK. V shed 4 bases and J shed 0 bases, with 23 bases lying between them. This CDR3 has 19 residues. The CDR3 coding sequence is TGTGCCAGCAGCCCCCGAAGTTGGGCGGCGGGGACTAGCACAGATACGCAGTATTTT. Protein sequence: CASSPRSWAAGTSTDTQYF.

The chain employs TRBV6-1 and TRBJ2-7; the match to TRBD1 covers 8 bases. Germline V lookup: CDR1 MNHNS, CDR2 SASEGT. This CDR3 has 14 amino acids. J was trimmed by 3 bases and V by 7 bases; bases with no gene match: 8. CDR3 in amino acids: CASTIGQGGYEQYF. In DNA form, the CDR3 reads TGTGCCAGCACCATCGGACAGGGAGGCTACGAGCAGTACTTC.

CDR3: CASSARDRALKGEAFF. The CDR3 DNA sequence: TGTGCCAGCAGTGCGCGGGACAGGGCGTTGAAGGGTGAAGCTTTCTTT. The V gene is TRBV6-1, the J gene TRBJ1-1; 9 nucleotides agree with TRBD1. The CDR3 contains 16 residues. Trimming took 4 bases from V and 7 from J; bases not matched to a gene: 13. Looked up from germline, CDR1 is MNHNS and CDR2 is SASEGT.

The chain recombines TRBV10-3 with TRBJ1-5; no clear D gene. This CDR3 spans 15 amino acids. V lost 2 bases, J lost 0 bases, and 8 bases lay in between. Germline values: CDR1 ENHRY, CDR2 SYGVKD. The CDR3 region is CAISENGNSNQPQHF. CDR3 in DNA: TGTGCCATCAGTGAGAACGGGAATAGCAATCAGCCCCAGCATTTT.

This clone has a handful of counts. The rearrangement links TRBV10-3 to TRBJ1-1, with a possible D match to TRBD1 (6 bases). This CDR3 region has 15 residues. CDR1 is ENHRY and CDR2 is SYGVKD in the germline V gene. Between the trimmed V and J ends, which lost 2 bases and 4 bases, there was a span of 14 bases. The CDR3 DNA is TGTGCCATCAGTGAGAGTGGGGGCGGCGGCACTGAAGCTTTCTTT. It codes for CAISESGGGGTEAFF.

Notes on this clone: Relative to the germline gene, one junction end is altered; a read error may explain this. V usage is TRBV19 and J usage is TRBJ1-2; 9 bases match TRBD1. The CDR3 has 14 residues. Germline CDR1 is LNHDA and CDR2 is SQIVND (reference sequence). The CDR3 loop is CASSLDLTGGRYTF. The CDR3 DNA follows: TGTGCCAGTAGTCTAGACCTGACAGGGGGTCGCTACACCTTC.

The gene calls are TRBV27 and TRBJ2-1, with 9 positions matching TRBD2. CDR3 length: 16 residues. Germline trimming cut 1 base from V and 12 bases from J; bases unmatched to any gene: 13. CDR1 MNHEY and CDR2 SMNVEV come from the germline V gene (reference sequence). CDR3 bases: TGTGCCAGCAGTTTATTCGGTAGCGGGGGACCTCAATGGCAGTTCTTC. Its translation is CASSLFGSGGPQWQFF.

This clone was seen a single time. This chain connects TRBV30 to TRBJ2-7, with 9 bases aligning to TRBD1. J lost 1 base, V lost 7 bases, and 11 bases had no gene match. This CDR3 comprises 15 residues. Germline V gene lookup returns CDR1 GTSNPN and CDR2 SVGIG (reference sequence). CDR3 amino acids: CAFTRKGQGSYEQYF. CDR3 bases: TGTGCCTTCACCAGAAAGGGACAGGGTTCCTACGAGCAGTACTTC.

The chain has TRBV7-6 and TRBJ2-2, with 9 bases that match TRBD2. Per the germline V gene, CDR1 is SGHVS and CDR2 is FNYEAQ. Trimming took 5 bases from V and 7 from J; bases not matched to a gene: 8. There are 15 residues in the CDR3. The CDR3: CASSPAGGIVGELFF. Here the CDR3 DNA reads TGTGCCAGCAGCCCAGCGGGGGGAATCGTCGGGGAGCTGTTTTTT. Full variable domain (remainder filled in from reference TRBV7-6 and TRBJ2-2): GAGVSQSPRYKVTKRGQDVALRCDPISGHVSLYWYRQALGQGPEFLTYFNYEAQQDKSGLPNDRFSAERPEGSISTLTIQRTEQRDSAMYRCASSPAGGIVGELFFGEGSRLTVL.

The CDR3: CASSPGLAGVGEQFF. The CDR3 DNA reads as TGTGCCAGTAGTCCCGGACTAGCGGGAGTGGGCGAGCAGTTCTTC. The rearrangement uses TRBV19 and TRBJ2-1, with 13 nucleotides matching TRBD2. Trimming at V came to 5 bases and at J to 10 bases, leaving 8 bases not matched to a gene. The CDR3 runs 15 residues. The V gene's germline CDR1 is LNHDA and CDR2 SQIVND (reference sequence).

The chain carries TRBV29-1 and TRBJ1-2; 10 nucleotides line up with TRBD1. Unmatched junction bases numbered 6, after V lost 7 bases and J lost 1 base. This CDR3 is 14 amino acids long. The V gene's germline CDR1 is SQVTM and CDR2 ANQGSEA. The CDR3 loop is CSASGQGFNYGYTF. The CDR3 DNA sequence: TGCAGCGCTTCGGGACAGGGGTTTAACTATGGCTACACCTTC.

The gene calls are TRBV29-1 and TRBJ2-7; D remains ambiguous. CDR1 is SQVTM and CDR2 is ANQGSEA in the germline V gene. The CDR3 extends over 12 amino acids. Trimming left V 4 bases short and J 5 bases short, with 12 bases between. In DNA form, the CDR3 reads TGCAGCGTTGTGCCGGGTTCCCACGAGCAGTACTTC. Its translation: CSVVPGSHEQYF.

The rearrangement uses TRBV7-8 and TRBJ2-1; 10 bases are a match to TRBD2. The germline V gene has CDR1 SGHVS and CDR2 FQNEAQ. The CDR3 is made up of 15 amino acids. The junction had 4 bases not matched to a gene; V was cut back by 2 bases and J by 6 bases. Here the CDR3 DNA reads TGTGCCAGCAGCTTATATAGCGGGGGGATCAATGAGCAGTTCTTC. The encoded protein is CASSLYSGGINEQFF.

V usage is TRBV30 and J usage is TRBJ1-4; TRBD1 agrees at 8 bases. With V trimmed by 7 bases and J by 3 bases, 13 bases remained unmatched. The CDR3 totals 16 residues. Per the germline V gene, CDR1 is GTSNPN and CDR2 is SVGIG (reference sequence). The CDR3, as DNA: TGTGCCTACTCCAGGGGGCGGAGGTCGGCTAATGAAAAACTGTTTTTT. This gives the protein CAYSRGRRSANEKLFF.

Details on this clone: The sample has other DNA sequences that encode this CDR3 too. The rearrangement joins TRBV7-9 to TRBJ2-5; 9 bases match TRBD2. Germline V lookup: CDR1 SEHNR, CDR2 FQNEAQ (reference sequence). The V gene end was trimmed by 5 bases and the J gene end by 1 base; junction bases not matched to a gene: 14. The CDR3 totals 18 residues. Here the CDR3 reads CASSHAGRGGLTQETQYF. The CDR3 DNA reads TGTGCCAGCAGCCACGCGGGGCGGGGGGGGCTGACCCAAGAGACCCAGTACTTC.

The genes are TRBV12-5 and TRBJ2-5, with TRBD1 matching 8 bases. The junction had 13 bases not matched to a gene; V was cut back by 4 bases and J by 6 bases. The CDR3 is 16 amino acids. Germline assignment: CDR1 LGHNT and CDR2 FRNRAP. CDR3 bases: TGTGCTAGTGGTTCCTCCGCAGGGGGCGGGTGGAAGACCCAGTACTTC. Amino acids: CASGSSAGGGWKTQYF.

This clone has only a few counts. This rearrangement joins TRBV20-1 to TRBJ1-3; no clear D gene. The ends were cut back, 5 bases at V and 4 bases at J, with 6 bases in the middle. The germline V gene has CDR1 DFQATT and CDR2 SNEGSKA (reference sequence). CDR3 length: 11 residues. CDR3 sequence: CSARKGNTIYF. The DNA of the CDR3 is TGCAGTGCTCGTAAAGGAAACACCATATATTTT.

CDR3 loop: CASTEGDRSSYNSPLHF. In DNA form, the CDR3 reads TGCGCCAGCACTGAGGGGGACCGGAGCTCCTATAATTCACCCCTCCACTTT. The V and J genes are TRBV5-1 and TRBJ1-6, with D possibly being TRBD1 (6 bases). This CDR3 is 17 amino acids long. V lost 6 bases, J lost 0 bases, and 16 bases lay in between. Germline V gene lookup returns CDR1 SGHRS and CDR2 YFSETQ. Full variable domain (rest looked up from reference TRBV5-1 and TRBJ1-6): KAGVTQTPRYLIKTRGQQVTLSCSPISGHRSVSWYQQTPGQGLQFLFEYFSETQRNKGNFPGRFSGRQFSNSRSEMNVSTLELGDSALYLCASTEGDRSSYNSPLHFGNGTRLTVT.

CDR3 DNA: TGCAGCGTTGAGTACAGCGGGGGGCGGGGAGAGACCCAGTACTTC. It specifies CSVEYSGGRGETQYF. The chain has TRBV29-1 and TRBJ2-5, with 9 bases matching TRBD2. J gave up 4 bases and V 3 bases, and 9 bases lay outside the gene matches. The CDR3 consists of 15 residues. The germline V gene has CDR1 SQVTM and CDR2 ANQGSEA.

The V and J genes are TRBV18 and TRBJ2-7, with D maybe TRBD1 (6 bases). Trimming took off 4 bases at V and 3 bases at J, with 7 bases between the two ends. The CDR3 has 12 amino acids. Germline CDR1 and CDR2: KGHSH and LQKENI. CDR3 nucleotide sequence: TGTGCCAGCTCACAGGGGGTCTACGAGCAGTACTTC. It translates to CASSQGVYEQYF.

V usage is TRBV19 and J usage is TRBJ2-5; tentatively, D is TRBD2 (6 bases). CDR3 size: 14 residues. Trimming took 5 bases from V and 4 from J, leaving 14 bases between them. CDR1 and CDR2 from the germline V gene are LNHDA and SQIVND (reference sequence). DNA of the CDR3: TGTGCCAGTAGTGTGGCCGGGACTCTAGAGACCCAGTACTTC. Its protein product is CASSVAGTLETQYF.

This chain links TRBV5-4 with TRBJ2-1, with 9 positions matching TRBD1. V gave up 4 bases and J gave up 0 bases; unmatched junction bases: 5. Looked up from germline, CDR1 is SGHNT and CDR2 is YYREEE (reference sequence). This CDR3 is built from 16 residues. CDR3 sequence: CASSPDRGSSYNEQFF. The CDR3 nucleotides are TGTGCCAGCAGCCCCGACAGGGGGAGCTCCTACAATGAGCAGTTCTTC.

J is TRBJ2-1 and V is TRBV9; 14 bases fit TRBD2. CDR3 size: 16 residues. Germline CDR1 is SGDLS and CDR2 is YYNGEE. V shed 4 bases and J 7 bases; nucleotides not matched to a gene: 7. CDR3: CASSTSGTSGRNEQFF. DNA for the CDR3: TGTGCCAGCAGCACCTCCGGGACTAGCGGGAGAAATGAGCAGTTCTTC.